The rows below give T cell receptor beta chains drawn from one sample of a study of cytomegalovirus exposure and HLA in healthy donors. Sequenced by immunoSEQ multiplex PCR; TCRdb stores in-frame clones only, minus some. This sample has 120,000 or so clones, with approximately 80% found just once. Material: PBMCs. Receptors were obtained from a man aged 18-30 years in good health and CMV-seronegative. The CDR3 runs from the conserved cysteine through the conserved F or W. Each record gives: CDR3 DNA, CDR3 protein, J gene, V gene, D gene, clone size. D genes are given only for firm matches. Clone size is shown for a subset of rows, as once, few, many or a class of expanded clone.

CDR3 DNA: TGTGCCAGCAGCTTAGCGCTGACTAGCTCCACCGGGGAGCTGTTTTTT; CDR3 protein: CASSLALTSSTGELFF; J gene: TRBJ2-2; V gene: TRBV7-9; D gene: TRBD2; clone size: NA
CDR3 DNA: TGCAGCGGGGGTCGCGGGACAGACGAGCAGTACTTC; CDR3 protein: CSGGRGTDEQYF; J gene: TRBJ2-7; V gene: TRBV29-1; D gene: NA; clone size: NA
CDR3 DNA: TGTGCCAGCAGATACACCGGGACAGGGTTAACTGAAGCTTTCTTT; CDR3 protein: CASRYTGTGLTEAFF; J gene: TRBJ1-1; V gene: TRBV4-2; D gene: TRBD1; clone size: NA
CDR3 DNA: TGTGCCATCAGTGTCTCCTCTAGCGGGAGACCGCATGAGCAGTTCTTC; CDR3 protein: CAISVSSSGRPHEQFF; J gene: TRBJ2-1; V gene: TRBV10-3; D gene: TRBD2; clone size: NA
CDR3 DNA: TGTGCCAGCAGCTTAGGTTTGGGCGGGGGATACAATGAGCAGTTCTTC; CDR3 protein: CASSLGLGGGYNEQFF; J gene: TRBJ2-1; V gene: TRBV7-3; D gene: TRBD2; clone size: NA
CDR3 DNA: TGTGCCTGGGGGGGTGGCGGGAGGGCCGGGCAGTACTTC; CDR3 protein: CAWGGGGRAGQYF; J gene: TRBJ2-7; V gene: TRBV30; D gene: TRBD2; clone size: NA
CDR3 DNA: TGCGCCAGCAGGCCACTGGCGGGAGACGCCGGGGAGCTGTTTTTT; CDR3 protein: CASRPLAGDAGELFF; J gene: TRBJ2-2; V gene: TRBV5-1; D gene: TRBD2; clone size: once
CDR3 DNA: TGTTCCAGCAGCTTTAGCGGGAGGGGCGCCTACGAGCAGTACTTC; CDR3 protein: CSSSFSGRGAYEQYF; J gene: TRBJ2-7; V gene: TRBV7-9; D gene: TRBD2; clone size: once
CDR3 DNA: TGTGCCAGCAGTTCACATACAACTAATGAAAAACTGTTTTTT; CDR3 protein: CASSSHTTNEKLFF; J gene: TRBJ1-4; V gene: TRBV28; D gene: NA; clone size: NA
CDR3 DNA: TGCAGCGTCCTCCAGGGGGACTATGGCTACACCTTC; CDR3 protein: CSVLQGDYGYTF; J gene: TRBJ1-2; V gene: TRBV29-1; D gene: TRBD1; clone size: NA
CDR3 DNA: TGTGCCAGCAGTCAGGATCGGGGCTCCTACAATGAGCAGTTCTTC; CDR3 protein: CASSQDRGSYNEQFF; J gene: TRBJ2-1; V gene: TRBV2; D gene: NA; clone size: NA
CDR3 DNA: TGTGCCGGCACACGGGGGGCTGGGGACAATGAGCAGTTCTTC; CDR3 protein: CAGTRGAGDNEQFF; J gene: TRBJ2-1; V gene: TRBV6-1; D gene: NA; clone size: NA
CDR3 DNA: TGCGCCAGCAGCCAGATCACACCGGGACTCGGAGATACGCAGTATTTT; CDR3 protein: CASSQITPGLGDTQYF; J gene: TRBJ2-3; V gene: TRBV4-1; D gene: NA; clone size: NA
CDR3 DNA: TGTGCCACCAGCCGACAGGGGCCCTCCTCCGGGGGTGAAAAACTGTTTTTT; CDR3 protein: CATSRQGPSSGGEKLFF; J gene: TRBJ1-4; V gene: TRBV15; D gene: TRBD1; clone size: NA
CDR3 DNA: TGTGCCAGCAGGCTGGGACTAGCGGGCCAAGAGACCCAGTACTTC; CDR3 protein: CASRLGLAGQETQYF; J gene: TRBJ2-5; V gene: TRBV28; D gene: TRBD2; clone size: NA
CDR3 DNA: TGTGCCAGCTCCTACGACAGGGGAGTGGGGGAGACCCAGTACTTC; CDR3 protein: CASSYDRGVGETQYF; J gene: TRBJ2-5; V gene: TRBV7-2; D gene: TRBD1; clone size: NA
CDR3 DNA: TGTGCCAGCAGCTTAGGAGGGCGCCCCTACGAGCAGTACTTC; CDR3 protein: CASSLGGRPYEQYF; J gene: TRBJ2-7; V gene: TRBV11-3; D gene: NA; clone size: NA
CDR3 DNA: TGTGCCAGTAGTATAGGGGCGGGAGACATTTACGAGCAGTACTTC; CDR3 protein: CASSIGAGDIYEQYF; J gene: TRBJ2-7; V gene: TRBV19; D gene: TRBD2; clone size: NA
CDR3 DNA: TGTGCCAGCAGCTTATACGCGGCTAGCGGACTTGGGGAGCAGTACTTC; CDR3 protein: CASSLYAASGLGEQYF; J gene: TRBJ2-7; V gene: TRBV11-2; D gene: TRBD2; clone size: NA
CDR3 DNA: TGCGCCAGCAGCCAAGTAATAAATAGCGGGAGCTCCTACGAGCAGTACTTC; CDR3 protein: CASSQVINSGSSYEQYF; J gene: TRBJ2-7; V gene: TRBV4-1; D gene: TRBD2; clone size: NA
CDR3 DNA: TGTGCCAGCAGCTTAGCTCCGCGGGACAACTATGGCTACACCTTC; CDR3 protein: CASSLAPRDNYGYTF; J gene: TRBJ1-2; V gene: TRBV7-8; D gene: NA; clone size: once
CDR3 DNA: TGTGCCAGCAGCGAGACTAGGGGCAAAAACATTCAGTACTTC; CDR3 protein: CASSETRGKNIQYF; J gene: TRBJ2-4; V gene: TRBV7-8; D gene: NA; clone size: NA
CDR3 DNA: TGTGCCATCAGCACCGGGACTAGCGGAAGGAATGAGCAGTTCTTC; CDR3 protein: CAISTGTSGRNEQFF; J gene: TRBJ2-1; V gene: TRBV10-3; D gene: TRBD2; clone size: NA
CDR3 DNA: TGTGCCAGCAATGTGGCACAGGGGACTCAGCCCCAGCATTTT; CDR3 protein: CASNVAQGTQPQHF; J gene: TRBJ1-5; V gene: TRBV28; D gene: TRBD1; clone size: NA
CDR3 DNA: TGCGCCAGCAGCGGGAGAGGACTCATGAACACTGAAGCTTTCTTT; CDR3 protein: CASSGRGLMNTEAFF; J gene: TRBJ1-1; V gene: TRBV10-2; D gene: NA; clone size: NA
CDR3 DNA: TGTGCCAGCAGCGACGACAGGGGCGGCGGCACTGAAGCTTTCTTT; CDR3 protein: CASSDDRGGGTEAFF; J gene: TRBJ1-1; V gene: TRBV9; D gene: TRBD1; clone size: NA
CDR3 DNA: TGTGCCTGGAGGGTAGGGAGCTACAATGAGCAGTTCTTC; CDR3 protein: CAWRVGSYNEQFF; J gene: TRBJ2-1; V gene: TRBV30; D gene: NA; clone size: NA
CDR3 DNA: TGTGCCAGCAGCGTCTTGCCGACAGGGGGAAACACTGAAGCTTTCTTT; CDR3 protein: CASSVLPTGGNTEAFF; J gene: TRBJ1-1; V gene: TRBV9; D gene: TRBD1; clone size: once
CDR3 DNA: TGCAGCGTTGCCAGGGCGGACAATCAGCCCCAGCATTTT; CDR3 protein: CSVARADNQPQHF; J gene: TRBJ1-5; V gene: TRBV29-1; D gene: NA; clone size: NA
CDR3 DNA: TGTGCCAGCAGTGAACGTTTTGGACAGCAGCCCCAGCATTTT; CDR3 protein: CASSERFGQQPQHF; J gene: TRBJ1-5; V gene: TRBV6-1; D gene: NA; clone size: few
CDR3 DNA: TGTGCCAGCAGTCACAACCCACGGACAGGGCTAGAAGCTTTCTTT; CDR3 protein: CASSHNPRTGLEAFF; J gene: TRBJ1-1; V gene: TRBV28; D gene: TRBD1; clone size: NA
CDR3 DNA: TGTGCCAGCAGAACGAGACAGGGGGCTGATAATTCACCCCTCCACTTT; CDR3 protein: CASRTRQGADNSPLHF; J gene: TRBJ1-6; V gene: TRBV6-4; D gene: TRBD1; clone size: NA
CDR3 DNA: TGTGCCAGCAGCCAGACAGGGGGCACATATCAGCCCCAGCATTTT; CDR3 protein: CASSQTGGTYQPQHF; J gene: TRBJ1-5; V gene: TRBV6-6; D gene: TRBD1; clone size: NA
CDR3 DNA: TGTGCCAGCAGCTTGGGAGGCAGCCGTCAGCCCCAGCATTTT; CDR3 protein: CASSLGGSRQPQHF; J gene: TRBJ1-5; V gene: TRBV5-8; D gene: NA; clone size: NA
CDR3 DNA: TGTGCCAGCAGTCTCGCGCGCAATGAGCAGTTCTTC; CDR3 protein: CASSLARNEQFF; J gene: TRBJ2-1; V gene: TRBV27; D gene: NA; clone size: NA
CDR3 DNA: TGTGCCAGCAGCTCGATGTTTGGACAAACTGGAAACACCATATATTTT; CDR3 protein: CASSSMFGQTGNTIYF; J gene: TRBJ1-3; V gene: TRBV28; D gene: NA; clone size: once
CDR3 DNA: TGTGCCAGCAGGGAGGGCCCCGAGCAGTACTTC; CDR3 protein: CASREGPEQYF; J gene: TRBJ2-7; V gene: TRBV2; D gene: NA; clone size: NA
CDR3 DNA: TGCGCCAGCAGCTTGGGTGCTTCCATGTTCGGTGAAAAACTGTTTTTT; CDR3 protein: CASSLGASMFGEKLFF; J gene: TRBJ1-4; V gene: TRBV5-1; D gene: NA; clone size: NA
CDR3 DNA: TGCGCCAGCAGCCAGTTGGGACAGGGGGCGCGGACCTTC; CDR3 protein: CASSQLGQGARTF; J gene: TRBJ1-2; V gene: TRBV4-1; D gene: TRBD1; clone size: NA